These 16 T cell receptor beta chains were sequenced from one sample in a study of blood T cells in healthy people across ages. A J-beta primer mix and a sample-barcoded 5' primer were used in a second PCR of roughly 7 to 12 cycles. TCRdb itself ran the 5' RACE reads through MiXCR, one entry per CDR3 protein. The repertoire consists of 780,000 or so distinct CDR3 sequences, with 56% occurring once and the leading ten covering about a quarter. The specimen sequenced was blood. The origin of the receptors is a man aged 40-50 years in good health.

This clonotype showed up just a few times. V gene TRBV15 combines with J gene TRBJ1-1; possible D gene TRBD1, 6 bases. This CDR3 has 15 residues. CDR1 is LNHNV and CDR2 is YYDKDF in the germline V gene (reference sequence). V was cut by 0 bases and J by 4 bases, with 12 bases left in between. The CDR3 sequence: CATSRDNRVSTEAFF. The CDR3 DNA sequence: TGTGCCACCAGCAGAGATAACAGGGTCAGCACTGAAGCTTTCTTT.

J is TRBJ2-5 and V is TRBV28; no firm D call. Germline V gene sequence: CDR1 MDHEN, CDR2 SYDVKM. The CDR3 contains 15 residues. V was clipped by 2 bases and J by 2 bases, with 12 bases between them. CDR3 DNA sequence: TGTGCCAGCAGTTTAACAGTCTCGCCTCAAGAGACCCAGTACTTC. Translating gives CASSLTVSPQETQYF.

V usage is TRBV7-6 and J usage is TRBJ2-7; 11 positions agree with TRBD2. Germline V CDR1 and CDR2: SGHVS, FNYEAQ. V lost 6 bases to trimming and J lost 0 bases; unmatched junction nucleotides: 7. This CDR3 is built from 16 residues. CDR3 coding DNA: TGTGCCAGCAGTCCAAGAACTAGCGGGAGCTCCTACGAGCAGTACTTC. The encoded protein is CASSPRTSGSSYEQYF.

This chain links TRBV7-3 with TRBJ2-1; a possible D gene is TRBD1 (5 bases). Trimming took 2 bases from V and 9 from J, leaving 14 bases between them. The CDR3 runs to 14 residues. Germline CDR1 reads SGHTA; CDR2 reads FQGTGA. The CDR3 reads CASSLDSAAGEQFF. The CDR3 DNA follows: TGTGCCAGCAGCTTAGACAGCGCCGCTGGTGAGCAGTTCTTC.

The V and J genes are TRBV4-2 and TRBJ1-2, with TRBD1 as a possible D gene (5 bases). This CDR3 has 15 residues. Between the trimmed V and J ends, which lost 4 bases and 0 bases, there was a span of 12 bases. Germline assignment: CDR1 LGHNA and CDR2 YNFKEQ. The CDR3 nucleotides read TGTGCCAGCAGCCGGGACCGGGATACTAACTATGGCTACACCTTC. Amino acids: CASSRDRDTNYGYTF.

The chain recombines TRBV20-1 with TRBJ1-5, with unresolved D. The V gene lost 0 bases and the J gene lost 0 bases, with 27 bases spanning the gap. The CDR3 is 21 residues long. The germline V gene has CDR1 DFQATT and CDR2 SNEGSKA (reference sequence). CDR3 coding DNA: TGCAGTGCTAGAGATGGTGTGAACCCCCCCGGGCCTATATATAGCAATCAGCCCCAGCATTTT. Its translation: CSARDGVNPPGPIYSNQPQHF.

The rearrangement uses TRBV9 and TRBJ2-7; 14 positions match TRBD2. Germline V gene data show CDR1 as SGDLS and CDR2 as YYNGEE. The trim removed 3 bases at V and 4 bases at J, leaving 3 bases unmatched. The length of the CDR3 is 15 residues. CDR3 coding DNA: TGTGCCAGCAGCGCGGGACTAGCGGGAGTATACGAGCAGTACTTC. This sequence encodes CASSAGLAGVYEQYF.

V gene TRBV25-1 combines with J gene TRBJ2-4, with D uncertain. The V end was cut by 4 bases, the J end by 5 bases, with 3 bases between. This CDR3 is built from 11 residues. The V gene's germline CDR1 is MGHDK and CDR2 SYGVNS. CDR3 nucleotides: TGTGCCAGCAGTGCCCAAAACATTCAGTACTTC. This encodes CASSAQNIQYF.

This clonotype was counted only a few times. The chain links TRBV12-3 or TRBV12-4 to TRBJ2-5, with D possibly TRBD1 on 7 matching bases. The CDR3 totals 13 residues. The germline V and J ends were trimmed by 7 bases and 11 bases, with 20 bases remaining between them. The CDR3 DNA reads TGTGCCAGCACCCCTTCAGGGGGTCGGGAGCAGTACTTC. Amino acid sequence: CASTPSGGREQYF.

The V gene is TRBV2, the J gene TRBJ1-5, with 10 bases that match TRBD1. The junction had 4 bases not matched to a gene; V was cut back by 7 bases and J by 4 bases. There are 14 residues in the CDR3. Germline-derived CDR1 and CDR2 are SNHLY and FYNNEI. The CDR3 DNA is TGTGCCAGCAAGGGACAGGGGAATAATCAGCCCCAGCATTTT. Amino acids: CASKGQGNNQPQHF.

The V and J genes are TRBV20-1 and TRBJ1-6; maybe TRBD1 (6 bases). The length of the CDR3 is 14 residues. V lost 7 bases, J lost 6 bases, and 16 bases lay in between. Germline V CDR1 and CDR2: DFQATT, SNEGSKA (reference sequence). CDR3 loop: CSVNRQGPNSPLHF. The CDR3 bases are TGCAGTGTCAACCGCCAGGGGCCTAATTCACCCCTCCACTTT.

The chain couples TRBV27 to TRBJ2-6; no reliable D call. V was clipped by 5 bases and J by 0 bases, with 14 bases between them. The CDR3 is 17 amino acids. From germline, CDR1 is MNHEY and CDR2 SMNVEV (reference sequence). The CDR3 bases are TGTGCCAGCAGTAATCGAATGGGGAACTCTGGGGCCAACGTCCTGACTTTC. Translating it yields CASSNRMGNSGANVLTF.

This clonotype was recorded once. The chain carries TRBV7-6 and TRBJ2-6; D is unresolved. The V end lost 3 bases, the J end lost 0 bases, and 15 bases lay between the germline ends. Germline loops: CDR1 SGHVS, CDR2 FNYEAQ. The CDR3 is 18 residues long. CDR3 protein: CASSLSRLTISGANVLTF. CDR3 DNA: TGTGCCAGCAGCTTGAGCAGGCTTACTATCTCTGGGGCCAACGTCCTGACTTTC.

This clonotype has a handful of counts. The V gene is TRBV29-1, the J gene TRBJ2-4, with 10 nucleotides matching TRBD1. The junction had 16 bases not matched to a gene; V was cut back by 7 bases and J by 13 bases. The germline CDR1 and CDR2 sequences are SQVTM and ANQGSEA. The CDR3 is 14 residues long. CDR3 nucleotide sequence: TGCAGCGCTACATTGGGACAGGGGTCGACTAAGCAGTACTTC. Protein product: CSATLGQGSTKQYF.

The CDR3 DNA is TGCGCCAGCAGCCAAGAAGCGGGAGGCCGCGGAGATACGCAGTATTTT. This encodes CASSQEAGGRGDTQYF. The chain employs TRBV4-3 and TRBJ2-3; 9 positions match TRBD2. This CDR3 is 16 amino acids long. Germline lookup yields CDR1 LGHNA and CDR2 YSLEER. After removal of 0 bases from V and 5 bases from J, the junction contained 6 bases not matched to a gene.

This chain joins TRBV7-9 and TRBJ2-7; a weak D match, TRBD1 (5 bases). Trimming pared 1 base from V and 2 bases from J, leaving 15 bases between. The germline gives CDR1 SEHNR, CDR2 FQNEAQ (reference sequence). This CDR3 has 16 residues. The CDR3 spells CASSLVGAGQAYEQYF. The CDR3 DNA reads as TGTGCCAGCAGCTTAGTAGGGGCAGGACAAGCCTACGAGCAGTACTTC.